This paragraph reports one TCR beta chain. What this receptor recognizes is not known. No qualities accompany the bases; no much larger clone lies one base away. Donors were healthy HIV-negative adults with no recently reported acute infections or vaccinations. All donors were Caucasian adults living in Nashville, Tennessee, USA. CD4+ T cells were enriched by magnetic negative selection, after which naive cells were positively selected on CD45RA and the negative fraction was taken as the memory subset. Blood was collected by leukapheresis, and PBMCs were isolated by Ficoll-Histopaque density gradient centrifugation and then cryopreserved in liquid nitrogen vapor phase. Analytical flow cytometry was used to check the purity and quantity of each magnetically sorted T cell population. Genomic DNA was isolated from each sorted fraction and quantified by UV absorbance on a Nanodrop 2000c. The entry originates in a study of shared clonotypes between healthy human individuals (dated by TCRdb to the early 2020s). Study-level background: The cohort included three men and a couple of women between 18 and 49 years of age. For each donor, CD4 naive and CD4 memory were each run on three plates, CD8 naive on two plates, and CD8 memory on one plate. Blood TCR repertoires of a handful of healthy adults were deeply sequenced to estimate repertoire size and the extent of clonotype sharing between individuals. Different laboratories and diverse techniques were used to prepare libraries and sequence TCR repertoires, to increase sequencing depth and limit assay-specific biases. Per donor, leukapheresis produced somewhere between about 0.8 and 9 billion PBMCs.

Using the deep immunoSEQ assay, TCR CDR3 regions were amplified from genomic DNA by multiplex PCR. For each cell subset, the extracted genomic DNA was distributed evenly across all wells of several immunoSEQ 96-well plates, and each plate served as one replicate. For sorted subsets, 200 to 250 ng genomic DNA, equal to tens of thousands of T cell genomes, was loaded into each replicate PCR. Purified libraries were quantified with a Qubit 3.0 fluorometer, sized on a Bioanalyzer 2100, and re-quantified with the KAPA Library Quantification kit. Every immunoSEQ 96-well plate was sequenced on a dedicated single-read 150-cycle Illumina NextSeq 550 flow cell. In the original analysis: Because the immunoSEQ output included only junctional sequences and no quality scores, the filtering could not be the same as the filtering used for full-length reads. To assign V/J genes and CDR3, sequences were annotated using PyIR, a Python wrapper for IgBLAST v1.9, with IMGT germline references. Reads were filtered out if the reads had weak V/J assignments (E-value above 1e-6), no CDR3, stop codons, out-of-frame junctions, or ambiguous translated residues. V3J clonotypes were defined by identical inferred V gene, J gene, and CDR3 amino acid sequence. Percentage overlap between repertoires was calculated by dividing the number of shared unique clonotypes by the size of the smaller repertoire. Three approaches were used to assess repertoire richness: RTK rarefaction, the Chao1 estimator, and Recon v2.1 estimates of unobserved clonotypes. For all TCRbeta clonotypes obtained by the gDNA method from a few donors, generation probabilities were computed with OLGA. This is the immuneACCESS table as TCRdb keeps it, with only in-frame sequences that have V and J called. A part of the clones is gone; compared with another copy, unresolved V genes explain less than half, and the rest is unexplained. V and J calls and clone size are as listed in that table; D and trimming were resolved from the DNA. In all, the sample holds about 1.5 million clones, and 95% to 99% of those were seen once. Around 0.47% of the sample is held by the ten biggest clonotypes.

On the study overall, not on this receptor specifically: Because the study included only a small number of donors, the genetic and exposure-history diversity represented was limited. Higher generation probabilities were observed for clonotypes shared by all four sorted-subset donors than for non-shared clonotypes. Sampling was limited to blood, and TCR repertoires in tissue likely differ from TCR repertoires in blood. Pairwise subsampling indicated that sequencing depth was expected to affect the degree of clonotype sharing among donors. Estimated clonotype richness was generally larger for naive than for memory subsets. Even with the large sequencing depth, rarefaction of the sorted-subset datasets indicated that sequencing was incomplete. Around 5.4% of naive CD4, 3% to 3.5% of naive CD8, 2.3% of memory CD4, and around 0.4% of memory CD8 clonotypes were shared across a handful of donors.

Material for sequencing was naive CD4+ T cells sorted from blood. The cell subset or site label here, explained by the study, means: CD45RA+ positively selected. The origin of this receptor is a young man in good health.

The CDR3 region reads CASSPYTGELFF. The bases are TGTGCCAGCAGCCCTTACACCGGGGAGCTGTTTTTT. The chain couples TRBV7-3 to TRBJ2-2, with the D gene not confidently named. Taken from cysteine to phenylalanine, the CDR3 has 12 residues. Of the read, only the CDR3 DNA is kept; its 36 bases are in frame from base 1. The V end loses 5 bases and the J end loses 3 bases, and a stretch of 4 bases separates them. In the germline V gene, CDR1 corresponds to SGHTA and CDR2 to FQGTGA.